The entry below describes one TCR beta chain. These data are taken from a study of blood T cell repertoires in COVID-19. At the level of the study: Specimens from acute and convalescent COVID-19 originated in the United States, Italy and Spain. PBMCs, B-cell-depleted T cells, or T cells were the source of the cDNA or gDNA that made up the material.

As originally analysed: Researchers report that nucleated cell counts were estimated from reference gene primer amplification. The method was immunoSEQ multiplex PCR; TCRdb's version includes in-frame clones alone and lacks a portion of them. Clone size and V and J calls were adopted from that table, with D and trimming inferred from the DNA. The table has 100,000 to 150,000 clones, approximately 89% seen once. The CDR3 length is 17 residues. Germline V gene lookup returns CDR1 SGHAT and CDR2 FQNNGV. J was trimmed by 1 base and V by 5 bases; bases with no gene match: 8. The sequencing sample was made of peripheral blood. The chain carries TRBV11-2 and TRBJ2-6; 7 bases agree with TRBD1. This clonotype originated in a woman in her fifties or sixties with acute or convalescent COVID-19. In nucleotides, the CDR3 is TGTGCCAGCAGCCCGCTTAGGGGGCGTTCTGGGGCCAACGTCCTGACTTTC. Amino acid sequence: CASSPLRGRSGANVLTF.